This is a list of T cell receptor beta chains from one sample in a study of T and B cells in COVID-19 patients. MiXCR was run by TCRdb on the multiplex PCR reads, yielding one entry per CDR3 protein. The sample contains 17,000 or so distinct CDR3 sequences, under 35% of which appear only once. The sequencing input was blood. These TCRs come from a human donor who had recovered from COVID-19. CDR3s leave out the opening cysteine and the closing phenylalanine or tryptophan.

J gene: TRBJ2-2; V gene: TRBV24-1; CDR3 protein: ATRRGRRGTGELF
J gene: TRBJ1-2; V gene: TRBV30; CDR3 protein: ASSGGDPYGYT
J gene: TRBJ1-3; V gene: TRBV5-1; CDR3 protein: ASSLATGGNTIY
J gene: TRBJ2-1; V gene: TRBV5-5; CDR3 protein: ASSWIAGGPRNEQF
J gene: TRBJ1-3; V gene: TRBV6-5; CDR3 protein: ASSYFRPSSGNTIY
J gene: TRBJ1-2; V gene: TRBV6-4; CDR3 protein: ASSEGGYGYT
J gene: TRBJ1-2; V gene: TRBV7-9; CDR3 protein: ASSHRTVGHGYT
J gene: TRBJ1-4; V gene: TRBV19; CDR3 protein: ASEGATNEKLF
J gene: TRBJ2-7; V gene: TRBV18; CDR3 protein: ASSPLGPYEQY
J gene: TRBJ1-3; V gene: TRBV5-1; CDR3 protein: ASSGDSSGNTIY
J gene: TRBJ2-2; V gene: TRBV18; CDR3 protein: ASSQDRPGAGELF
J gene: TRBJ2-7; V gene: TRBV4-3; CDR3 protein: ASSRRGLEEQY
J gene: TRBJ2-3; V gene: TRBV19; CDR3 protein: ASTGELDTGAGGILDTQY
J gene: TRBJ1-1; V gene: TRBV6-2/TRBV6-3; CDR3 protein: ASSYSENTEAF
J gene: TRBJ2-7; V gene: TRBV21-1; CDR3 protein: ASSAPGLYEQY
J gene: TRBJ2-3; V gene: TRBV6-1; CDR3 protein: ASSEALLAGGPTDTQY
J gene: TRBJ2-3; V gene: TRBV20-1; CDR3 protein: SANRRGHTDTQY
J gene: TRBJ2-1; V gene: TRBV5-1; CDR3 protein: ASSLSGGKEGHGQF
J gene: TRBJ2-7; V gene: TRBV7-3; CDR3 protein: ASSPQGSDEQY
J gene: TRBJ2-5; V gene: TRBV24-1; CDR3 protein: ATSDLVGTQY
J gene: TRBJ1-2; V gene: TRBV29-1; CDR3 protein: SVIRDYGYT
J gene: TRBJ1-1; V gene: TRBV19; CDR3 protein: ASRSSQGVGTEAF
J gene: TRBJ2-3; V gene: TRBV19; CDR3 protein: ASSIEARSTDTQY
J gene: TRBJ1-1; V gene: TRBV7-9; CDR3 protein: ASSRSGEAF
J gene: TRBJ1-2; V gene: TRBV29-1; CDR3 protein: SVERDDRGNYGYT
J gene: TRBJ2-5; V gene: TRBV18; CDR3 protein: ASSPTGGGVETQY